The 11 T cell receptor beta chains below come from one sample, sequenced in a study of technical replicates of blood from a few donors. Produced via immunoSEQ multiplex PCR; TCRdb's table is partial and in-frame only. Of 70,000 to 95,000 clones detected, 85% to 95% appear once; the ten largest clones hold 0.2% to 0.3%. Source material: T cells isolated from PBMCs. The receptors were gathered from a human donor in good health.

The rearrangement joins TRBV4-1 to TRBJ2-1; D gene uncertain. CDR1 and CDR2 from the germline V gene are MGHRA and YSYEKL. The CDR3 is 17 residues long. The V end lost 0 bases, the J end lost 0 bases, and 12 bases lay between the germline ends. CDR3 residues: CASSQELRGHSYNEQFF. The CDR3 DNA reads TGCGCCAGCAGCCAAGAGCTTCGAGGCCACTCCTACAATGAGCAGTTCTTC.

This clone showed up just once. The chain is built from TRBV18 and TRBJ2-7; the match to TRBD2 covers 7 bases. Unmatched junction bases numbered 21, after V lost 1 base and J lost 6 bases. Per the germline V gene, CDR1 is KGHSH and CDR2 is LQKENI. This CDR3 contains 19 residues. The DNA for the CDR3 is TGTGCCAGCTCACCACGTACGTGGCGGGAGAACATCCGCTCGGGCGAGCAGTACTTC. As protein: CASSPRTWRENIRSGEQYF. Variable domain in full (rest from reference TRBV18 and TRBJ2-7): NAGVMQNPRHLVRRRGQEARLRCSPMKGHSHVYWYRQLPEEGLKFMVYLQKENIIDESGMPKERFSAEFPKEGPSILRIQQVVRGDSAAYFCASSPRTWRENIRSGEQYFGPGTRLTVT.

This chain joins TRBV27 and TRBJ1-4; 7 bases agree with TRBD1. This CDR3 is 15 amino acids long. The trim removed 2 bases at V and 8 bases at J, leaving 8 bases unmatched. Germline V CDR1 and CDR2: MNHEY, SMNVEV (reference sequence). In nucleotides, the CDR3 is TGTGCCAGCAGTTTAAACAGGGGAATAGGGGAAAAACTGTTTTTT. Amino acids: CASSLNRGIGEKLFF.

CDR3 bases: TGTGCCAGCAGCATTGGACAGGGGCCCCACTATGGCTACACCTTC. Amino acids: CASSIGQGPHYGYTF. The chain uses TRBV5-4 and TRBJ1-2; 9 nucleotides line up with TRBD1. The CDR3 sequence is 15 residues long. The V gene end was trimmed by 4 bases and the J gene end by 3 bases; junction bases not matched to a gene: 7. Germline-derived CDR1 and CDR2 are SGHNT and YYREEE (reference sequence).

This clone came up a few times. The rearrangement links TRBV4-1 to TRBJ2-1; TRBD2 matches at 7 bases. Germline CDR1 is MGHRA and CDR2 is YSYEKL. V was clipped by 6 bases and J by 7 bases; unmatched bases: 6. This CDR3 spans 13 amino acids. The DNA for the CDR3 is TGCGCCAGCAGACGCGGGAGTGGAAATGAGCAGTTCTTC. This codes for CASRRGSGNEQFF.

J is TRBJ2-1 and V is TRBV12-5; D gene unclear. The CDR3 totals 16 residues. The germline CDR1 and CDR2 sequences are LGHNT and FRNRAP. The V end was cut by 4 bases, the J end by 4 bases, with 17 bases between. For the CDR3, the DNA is TGTGCTAGTGGTTCCCCCCGAGGCGGAAGTTACAATGAGCAGTTCTTC. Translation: CASGSPRGGSYNEQFF.

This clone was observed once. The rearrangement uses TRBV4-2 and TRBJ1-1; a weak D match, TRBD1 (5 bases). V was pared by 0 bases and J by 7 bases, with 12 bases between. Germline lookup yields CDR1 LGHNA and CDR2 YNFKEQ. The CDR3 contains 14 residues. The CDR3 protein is CASSQEGLLGEAFF. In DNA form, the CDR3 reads TGTGCCAGCAGCCAAGAGGGACTATTGGGTGAAGCTTTCTTT.

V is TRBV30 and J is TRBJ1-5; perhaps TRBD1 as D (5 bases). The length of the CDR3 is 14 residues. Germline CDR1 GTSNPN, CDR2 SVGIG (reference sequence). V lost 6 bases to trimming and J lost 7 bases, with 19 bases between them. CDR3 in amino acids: CACELAGKGQPQHF. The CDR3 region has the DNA TGTGCCTGCGAGTTGGCAGGGAAGGGCCAGCCCCAGCATTTT.

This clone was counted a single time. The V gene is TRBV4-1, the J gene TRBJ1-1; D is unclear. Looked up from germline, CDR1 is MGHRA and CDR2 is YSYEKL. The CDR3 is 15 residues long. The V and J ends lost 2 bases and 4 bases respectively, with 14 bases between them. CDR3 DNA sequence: TGCGCCAGCAGCCAATCATCCTTCCGTAGCACTGAAGCTTTCTTT. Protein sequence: CASSQSSFRSTEAFF.

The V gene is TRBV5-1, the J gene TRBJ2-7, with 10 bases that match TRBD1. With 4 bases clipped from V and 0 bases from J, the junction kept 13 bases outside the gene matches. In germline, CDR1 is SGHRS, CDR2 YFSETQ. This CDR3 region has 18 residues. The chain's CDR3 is CASSPAGTGVAGSYEQYF. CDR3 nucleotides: TGCGCCAGCAGCCCAGCCGGGACAGGGGTAGCTGGCTCCTACGAGCAGTACTTC.

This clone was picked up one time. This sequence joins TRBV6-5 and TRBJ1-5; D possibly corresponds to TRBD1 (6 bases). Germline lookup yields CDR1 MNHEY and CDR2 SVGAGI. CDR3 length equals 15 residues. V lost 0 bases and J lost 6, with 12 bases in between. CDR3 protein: CASSYSRQGTQPQHF. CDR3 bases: TGTGCCAGCAGTTACTCCCGGCAGGGGACTCAGCCCCAGCATTTT.